Sequencing of this T cell receptor beta chain was carried out in a study of T cell repertoires in cytomegalovirus infection. In the study overall: CMV infection and matching HLA type were both indicated by public TCR beta signatures. Findings and limits, study-wide: Ex vivo responses were dominated by HLA-C-restricted CMV-specific TCR beta clonotypes. CMV carriers with the relevant HLA were identified by cumulative public TCR beta family frequency.

TCRdb recomputed calls from the reads with MiXCR, one row per CDR3 protein. This sample has approximately 630,000 distinct CDR3 sequences, with 20% to 30% found just once. This clonotype was observed a few times. Antigen specificity is unknown. The sequenced sample consisted of CD8+ T cells from PBMCs. This TCR came from a human donor in good health (CMV status not recorded). Some clones in this sample may be carry-over from other donors' samples.

In DNA form, the CDR3 reads TGTGCCAGTCTACACCTTACATACAATGAGCAGTTCTTC. Its translation: CASLHLTYNEQFF. This chain links TRBV2 with TRBJ2-1, with no clear D. Germline V gene sequence: CDR1 SNHLY, CDR2 FYNNEI. The CDR3 length is 13 residues. V dropped 9 bases and J dropped 4 bases, with 13 bases sitting between them.